These T cell receptor beta chains were read from a single sample in a study of CD8+ T cells in alopecia areata. Measured with immunoSEQ multiplex PCR; TCRdb has only the in-frame clones, and not every one. The sample comprises 170,000 or so clones, approximately 62% of which are singletons, and roughly 1.7% rests with the top ten. The sample consisted of CD4+ T cells sorted from blood, taken at week 0. The receptors derive from a human donor with alopecia areata. CDR3s include the opening cysteine and the closing phenylalanine or tryptophan. The D gene is left open where the match is weak. Clone size is shown for a subset of rows, as once, few, many or a class of expanded clone.

CDR3nt	CDR3aa	v_gene	j_gene	abundance	d_gene
TGCAGCGTTGCTCAAACCTTTAATGAGCAGTTCTTC	CSVAQTFNEQFF	TRBV29-1	TRBJ2-1	few	NA
TGTGCCAGCAGTACAGGAGGGGGGGCTAGGTTCAATGAGCAGTTCTTC	CASSTGGGARFNEQFF	TRBV6-6	TRBJ2-1	few	NA
TGTGCCTGGAGTGCAAGGGGCCACCTCACAGATACGCAGTATTTT	CAWSARGHLTDTQYF	TRBV30	TRBJ2-3	NA	NA
TGTGCCTGGAGTGGGACAGTAGATGGCTACACCTTC	CAWSGTVDGYTF	TRBV30	TRBJ1-2	NA	NA
TGTGCCAGCAGCTTAGGGACACCTGAATACGAGCAGTACTTC	CASSLGTPEYEQYF	TRBV7-2	TRBJ2-7	few	NA
TGTGCCAGCAGTACCAACAGGAATTCACCCCTCCACTTT	CASSTNRNSPLHF	TRBV27	TRBJ1-6	NA	NA
TGCAGTGGTGCGGACCAAGAGACCCAGTACTTC	CSGADQETQYF	TRBV20-1	TRBJ2-5	once	NA
TGCAGCGTGGGACAGACTAATTTAAACATTCAGTACTTC	CSVGQTNLNIQYF	TRBV29-1	TRBJ2-4	NA	TRBD1
TGTGCCAGCAGCGCGACCGGGACAGGGGGCTACACCTTC	CASSATGTGGYTF	TRBV9	TRBJ1-2	NA	TRBD1
TGCAGCGTCGAGACCCACAGAGGCTATGGCTACACCTTC	CSVETHRGYGYTF	TRBV29-1	TRBJ1-2	few	NA
TGCGCCAGCAGCCAAGATACGGCTTCCCAGGGGGGCTACACCTTC	CASSQDTASQGGYTF	TRBV4-3	TRBJ1-2	NA	NA
TGTGCCAGCAGCCATGGGACCCCGATCACTGAAGCTTTCTTT	CASSHGTPITEAFF	TRBV9	TRBJ1-1	NA	NA
TGTGCCACCAGCAGAGATGCTATGGGGGTCAACACCTTC	CATSRDAMGVNTF	TRBV15	TRBJ1-2	NA	NA
TGCAGCGTCCAACTTAGGCTAGCGGGGGACGAGCAGTACTTC	CSVQLRLAGDEQYF	TRBV29-1	TRBJ2-7	few	TRBD2
TGTGCCAGCCGGGTGGTAGCGAACACCGGGGAGCTGTTTTTT	CASRVVANTGELFF	TRBV6-5	TRBJ2-2	NA	NA
TGCAGCGTACCCGGGCAGGCTAAAGCGGCTTTCTTT	CSVPGQAKAAFF	TRBV29-1	TRBJ1-1	NA	NA
TGCGCCAGCAGCCAAGATGGTGGGACCTATGGCTACACCTTC	CASSQDGGTYGYTF	TRBV4-3	TRBJ1-2	NA	NA
TGTGCCAGCACCAGCCAACACCTGACCGGGGAGCTGTTTTTT	CASTSQHLTGELFF	TRBV14	TRBJ2-2	NA	NA
TGTGCCTGGAAAGGAGGAGATGGCTACACCTTC	CAWKGGDGYTF	TRBV30	TRBJ1-2	NA	NA
TGTGCCAGCAGTAAGGGGACCTCTAACTATGGCTACACCTTC	CASSKGTSNYGYTF	TRBV28	TRBJ1-2	once	NA
TGTGCCTGGATCACGGGGCCCGGTCATGGCTACACCTTC	CAWITGPGHGYTF	TRBV30	TRBJ1-2	NA	NA
TGCAGCGTCCCAAATTCCGGCGGGCAGAACTATGGCTACACCTTC	CSVPNSGGQNYGYTF	TRBV29-1	TRBJ1-2	few	NA
TGTGCCAGCAGCTCCCGCCCTCTTGGACAGGGTCCGAGGACTGAAGCTTTCTTT	CASSSRPLGQGPRTEAFF	TRBV7-9	TRBJ1-1	NA	TRBD1
TGCGCCAGCAGTGGGGGACTAGCCCACGCTGAGCAGTTCTTC	CASSGGLAHAEQFF	TRBV10-1	TRBJ2-1	NA	TRBD2
TGTGCCTGGAGCCTACAGGGTGGTGGCACTGAAGCTTTCTTT	CAWSLQGGGTEAFF	TRBV30	TRBJ1-1	NA	NA
TGCAGCGTTACAACGACAGCGGTGGGAGGTACAGATACGCAGTATTTT	CSVTTTAVGGTDTQYF	TRBV29-1	TRBJ2-3	NA	NA
TGCAGCGTTCACGGAGGTATATCAGAAGCTTTCTTT	CSVHGGISEAFF	TRBV29-1	TRBJ1-1	NA	NA
TGTGCCTCAGCAGGGACAGTATATGGCTACACCTTC	CASAGTVYGYTF	TRBV30	TRBJ1-2	NA	TRBD1
TGTGCCAGCAGCTTAGCGGCTCAGGAACCTACCTACGAGCAGTACTTC	CASSLAAQEPTYEQYF	TRBV7-6	TRBJ2-7	NA	NA
TGTGCCAGCAGTCCCTCGTGGGGCCACGAGCAGTACTTC	CASSPSWGHEQYF	TRBV27	TRBJ2-7	NA	NA
TGCAGCGTTGACCCACAGGGGGCCTATGGCTACACCTTC	CSVDPQGAYGYTF	TRBV29-1	TRBJ1-2	NA	TRBD1
TGTGCCAGCAGCCAGGGGGGACGCGGCTACGAGCAGTACTTC	CASSQGGRGYEQYF	TRBV5-6	TRBJ2-7	NA	NA